The source of this T cell receptor beta chain is a study of T cell changes during pregnancy in multiple sclerosis (dated by TCRdb to the late 2010s). As for the study more broadly: The study examined how the T cell repertoire changed over the course of pregnancy in women with multiple sclerosis.

The library was generated by the immunoSEQ multiplex PCR assay. TCRdb carries this immuneACCESS record with in-frame sequences only. Its versions omit some clonotypes, under half of them owing to an unresolved V gene in the studies checked, with the rest unexplained. The sample has 14,000 to 15,000 clones on record, around 86% of them singletons. The ten most abundant clones make up around 19% of the sample. With regard to this clone: Its binding antigen is unknown. No per-base quality is available; no much larger clone lies one base away.

Clipping removes 4 bases from V and 7 bases from J, with 7 as the unmatched junction base count. Including the terminal cysteine and phenylalanine, the CDR3 comprises 13 residues. Kept here is only the CDR3 DNA, which spans 39 bases and is read in frame from base 1. The germline V gene supplies CDR1 MDHEN and CDR2 SYDVKM. The source material was CD8+ T cells from peripheral blood mononuclear cells, sampled in the first trimester of pregnancy. The rearrangement joined TRBV28 to TRBJ2-7; a stretch of 7 junction bases matches TRBD2. The source is a female donor with multiple sclerosis, enrolled in a pregnancy study. The CDR3 loop reads CASSYGGGLEQYF. The nucleotide sequence reads as follows: TGTGCCAGCAGTTACGGCGGGGGACTAGAGCAGTACTTC. With the rest looked up from the reference TRBV28 and TRBJ2-7 genes rather than sequenced, the full variable domain is DVKVTQSSRYLVKRTGEKVFLECVQDMDHENMFWYRQDPGLGLRLIYFSYDVKMKEKGDIPEGYSVSREKKERFSLILESASTNQTSMYLCASSYGGGLEQYFGPGTRLTVT.